Listed below are T cell receptor beta chains from one sample, sequenced in a study of T-cell memory formation after mild COVID-19. TCRdb re-called the 5' RACE reads with MiXCR, one entry per CDR3 protein. The table shows more than 75,000 distinct CDR3 sequences, with around a quarter occurring only once. Sequenced: PBMCs or a T cell subset sorted from them (not recorded which). These TCRs come from a man in his late teens or twenties who had mild COVID-19 (a few samples of this study predate the infection). Cell type and time point are not known. CDR3s include the opening cysteine and the closing phenylalanine or tryptophan. The D gene is left open where the match is weak. Not all rows give a size; the values are once, few, many and, for expanded clones, a class.

j_gene | v_gene | len | abundance | d_gene | CDR3aa | CDR3nt
TRBJ2-5 | TRBV7-8 | 16 | - | TRBD2 | CASSLRSGGAWETQYF | TGTGCCAGCAGCTTACGTAGCGGGGGGGCCTGGGAGACCCAGTACTTC
TRBJ2-6 | TRBV9 | 16 | - | - | CASSVDTFSGANVLTF | TGTGCCAGCAGCGTAGACACCTTCTCTGGGGCCAACGTCCTGACTTTC
TRBJ2-7 | TRBV29-1 | 14 | few | - | CSVQIISSPDEQYF | TGCAGCGTCCAGATTATCTCCTCTCCCGACGAGCAGTACTTC
TRBJ2-2 | TRBV11-3 | 15 | few | - | CASSLARASSGELFF | TGTGCCAGCAGCTTAGCCAGGGCTTCATCCGGGGAGCTGTTTTTT
TRBJ2-3 | TRBV20-1 | 15 | - | TRBD2 | CSARVSGGPVDTQYF | TGCAGTGCTAGAGTATCGGGGGGGCCGGTAGATACGCAGTATTTT
TRBJ2-2 | TRBV27 | 13 | few | - | CASRTAVAGELFF | TGTGCCAGCAGGACAGCGGTAGCTGGGGAGCTGTTTTTT
TRBJ1-5 | TRBV19 | 16 | - | - | CATWTGRGGSVQPQHF | TGTGCCACCTGGACGGGAAGGGGGGGATCGGTTCAGCCCCAGCATTTT
TRBJ2-7 | TRBV27 | 15 | - | - | CASSSSQLVSYEQYF | TGTGCCAGCAGTTCCAGCCAGTTGGTGTCCTACGAGCAGTACTTC
TRBJ1-5 | TRBV6-5 | 16 | few | TRBD1 | CASRSGTGYSNQPQHF | TGTGCCAGCAGGAGCGGGACAGGGTATAGCAATCAGCCCCAGCATTTT
TRBJ2-3 | TRBV24-1 | 15 | few | TRBD1 | CATSDSQGQRDTQYF | TGTGCCACCAGTGACTCACAGGGGCAGCGCGATACGCAGTATTTT
TRBJ2-1 | TRBV5-1 | 14 | few | - | CASSHIQRQVEQFF | TGCGCCAGCAGCCATATACAGCGCCAGGTTGAGCAGTTCTTC
TRBJ1-2 | TRBV20-1 | 17 | - | - | CSARAAQGQDRLYGYTF | TGCAGTGCTAGAGCCGCCCAAGGGCAGGATCGGCTCTATGGCTACACCTTC
TRBJ2-1 | TRBV7-2 | 13 | - | - | CASSHIGYNEQFF | TGTGCCAGCAGCCACATCGGCTACAATGAGCAGTTCTTC
TRBJ2-6 | TRBV4-1 | 19 | - | TRBD1 | CASSEEGRGSLSGANVLTF | TGCGCCAGCAGCGAAGAGGGCAGGGGGTCTCTTTCTGGGGCCAACGTCCTGACTTTC
TRBJ2-1 | TRBV15 | 12 | few | - | CATSRGGKVQFF | TGTGCCACCAGCAGAGGCGGAAAGGTGCAGTTCTTC
TRBJ2-1 | TRBV4-2 | 15 | - | TRBD2 | CASSQDTSGPDGQFF | TGTGCCAGCAGCCAAGATACTAGCGGCCCGGACGGGCAGTTCTTC
TRBJ2-1 | TRBV24-1 | 13 | - | - | CATSDFREDEQFF | TGTGCCACCAGTGATTTCCGAGAAGATGAGCAGTTCTTC
TRBJ2-3 | TRBV7-9 | 18 | few | - | CASSSRLRTTSGTYTQYF | TGTGCCAGCAGCTCAAGGCTCCGGACCACCTCCGGCACATATACGCAGTATTTT
TRBJ2-5 | TRBV5-1 | 15 | - | TRBD1 | CASRRGDRGIETQYF | TGCGCCAGCAGGCGCGGGGACAGGGGGATCGAGACCCAGTACTTC
TRBJ2-7 | TRBV5-1 | 15 | - | - | CASSLSAQAIYEQYF | TGCGCCAGCAGCTTGTCTGCCCAAGCGATCTACGAGCAGTACTTC
TRBJ2-1 | TRBV5-1 | 15 | - | TRBD1 | CASSYRDRAENEQFF | TGCGCCAGCAGCTACCGGGACAGGGCTGAAAATGAGCAGTTCTTC
TRBJ1-1 | TRBV6-1 | 12 | - | TRBD1 | CASLTGWTEAFF | TGTGCCAGTTTGACAGGGTGGACTGAAGCTTTCTTT
TRBJ2-1 | TRBV4-1 | 16 | - | TRBD2 | CASSQGRTSGDNEQFF | TGCGCCAGCAGCCAGGGGAGAACTAGCGGGGACAATGAGCAGTTCTTC
TRBJ2-2 | TRBV9 | 13 | few | - | CASSVVSAGELFF | TGTGCCAGCAGCGTAGTAAGCGCCGGGGAGCTGTTTTTT
TRBJ1-3 | TRBV29-1 | 14 | many | - | CSVADPGQGNTIYF | TGCAGCGTTGCAGACCCAGGGCAAGGAAACACCATATATTTT
TRBJ2-5 | TRBV7-9 | 15 | few | - | CASSLVRLTEETQYF | TGTGCCAGCAGCTTAGTTCGGCTGACAGAGGAGACCCAGTACTTC
TRBJ1-4 | TRBV20-1 | 13 | - | - | CSASWATNEKLFF | TGCAGTGCTAGTTGGGCAACTAATGAAAAACTGTTTTTT
TRBJ2-2 | TRBV7-9 | 16 | few | - | CASSSLGGENTGELFF | TGTGCCAGCAGCTCCCTAGGGGGGGAGAACACCGGGGAGCTGTTTTTT
TRBJ1-5 | TRBV10-2 | 14 | few | - | CASKSRGQNQPQHF | TGCGCCAGCAAGAGTCGGGGGCAAAATCAGCCCCAGCATTTT
TRBJ2-2 | TRBV2 | 13 | few | - | CASRPLGAGELFF | TGTGCCAGCAGGCCCCTTGGGGCCGGGGAGCTGTTTTTT
TRBJ2-7 | TRBV20-1 | 11 | few | - | CSARVTGEQYF | TGCAGTGCTAGAGTTACAGGAGAGCAGTACTTC
TRBJ1-2 | TRBV6-2/TRBV6-3 | 14 | - | - | CASTPSSVNYGYTF | TGTGCCAGCACCCCTTCCTCTGTAAACTATGGCTACACCTTC
TRBJ2-7 | TRBV4-1 | 15 | few | - | CASSQSPGGAYEQYF | TGCGCCAGCAGCCAAAGCCCCGGGGGAGCCTACGAGCAGTACTTC
TRBJ2-5 | TRBV25-1 | 14 | - | - | CASSLGAGIETQYF | TGTGCCAGCAGCCTGGGGGCAGGAATAGAGACCCAGTACTTC
TRBJ1-5 | TRBV6-6 | 18 | - | TRBD1 | CASSSRLLPGQSDQPQHF | TGTGCCAGCAGTTCGCGCCTTCTACCGGGACAGTCTGATCAGCCCCAGCATTTT
TRBJ1-6 | TRBV5-1 | 13 | - | - | CASSYDGDSPLHF | TGCGCCAGCAGCTACGATGGGGATTCACCCCTCCACTTT
TRBJ2-2 | TRBV25-1 | 17 | - | - | CASSEYRRGLNTGELFF | TGTGCCAGCAGTGAATATAGGAGGGGGCTTAACACCGGGGAGCTGTTTTTT
TRBJ1-5 | TRBV7-9 | 14 | - | TRBD1 | CASSQTGVHQPQHF | TGTGCCAGCAGCCAGACAGGGGTCCATCAGCCCCAGCATTTT
TRBJ1-2 | TRBV20-1 | 15 | many | TRBD1 | CSARDGDRGNYGYTF | TGCAGTGCTAGAGATGGGGACAGGGGAAACTATGGCTACACCTTC
TRBJ1-5 | TRBV18 | 13 | - | - | CASSEGRVGPQHF | TGTGCCAGCTCAGAAGGCCGGGTCGGGCCCCAGCATTTT
TRBJ1-2 | TRBV7-9 | 15 | - | - | CASSYGTVVMYGYTF | TGTGCCAGCAGCTACGGGACCGTGGTCATGTATGGCTACACCTTC
TRBJ2-7 | TRBV7-9 | 12 | - | - | CASSLGGVEQYF | TGTGCCAGCAGCTTGGGCGGGGTCGAGCAGTACTTC
TRBJ2-1 | TRBV6-5 | 14 | many | TRBD2 | CASRLAGGNNEQFF | TGTGCCAGCAGACTAGCGGGGGGTAACAATGAGCAGTTCTTC
TRBJ2-5 | TRBV7-6 | 15 | - | - | CASSFGGGPQETQYF | TGTGCCAGCAGCTTCGGCGGGGGCCCTCAAGAGACCCAGTACTTC
TRBJ1-2 | TRBV24-1 | 14 | many | - | CATSESGTDYGYTF | TGTGCCACCAGTGAATCCGGGACCGACTATGGCTACACCTTC
TRBJ1-1 | TRBV7-9 | 16 | - | - | CASSSLGGEENTEAFF | TGTGCCAGCAGCTCGCTGGGCGGGGAGGAGAACACTGAAGCTTTCTTT
TRBJ2-3 | TRBV4-1 | 20 | few | TRBD2 | CASSQDPWSSGGFPSNTQYF | TGCGCCAGCAGCCAAGATCCTTGGAGTAGCGGGGGGTTCCCCTCGAATACGCAGTATTTT
TRBJ1-2 | TRBV6-2/TRBV6-3 | 15 | - | - | CASSYEGTSIYGYTF | TGTGCCAGCAGTTACGAAGGGACCTCGATCTATGGCTACACCTTC
TRBJ2-1 | TRBV7-6 | 14 | - | TRBD1 | CASGYGTGRNEQFF | TGTGCCAGCGGCTACGGGACAGGGAGGAATGAGCAGTTCTTC
TRBJ2-5 | TRBV7-9 | 14 | - | - | CASSFIGLQETQYF | TGTGCCAGCAGCTTCATAGGGCTGCAAGAGACCCAGTACTTC
TRBJ2-7 | TRBV10-2 | 14 | few | TRBD2 | CASSEWVGRVEQYF | TGCGCCAGCAGTGAATGGGTAGGGAGGGTCGAGCAGTACTTC
TRBJ1-3 | TRBV5-1 | 17 | - | - | CASSLETGGVAGNTIYF | TGCGCCAGCAGCTTGGAGACAGGCGGGGTTGCTGGAAACACCATATATTTT
TRBJ1-3 | TRBV12-3/TRBV12-4 | 13 | - | - | CASSYSTGNTIYF | TGTGCCAGCAGTTACTCGACTGGAAACACCATATATTTT
TRBJ2-1 | TRBV12-3/TRBV12-4 | 15 | - | - | CASMWLGSGHNEQFF | TGTGCCAGCATGTGGTTAGGGAGCGGGCACAATGAGCAGTTCTTC
TRBJ1-2 | TRBV6-5 | 15 | few | - | CASSILGSSSYGYTF | TGTGCCAGCAGCATACTAGGCAGTTCGAGCTATGGCTACACCTTC